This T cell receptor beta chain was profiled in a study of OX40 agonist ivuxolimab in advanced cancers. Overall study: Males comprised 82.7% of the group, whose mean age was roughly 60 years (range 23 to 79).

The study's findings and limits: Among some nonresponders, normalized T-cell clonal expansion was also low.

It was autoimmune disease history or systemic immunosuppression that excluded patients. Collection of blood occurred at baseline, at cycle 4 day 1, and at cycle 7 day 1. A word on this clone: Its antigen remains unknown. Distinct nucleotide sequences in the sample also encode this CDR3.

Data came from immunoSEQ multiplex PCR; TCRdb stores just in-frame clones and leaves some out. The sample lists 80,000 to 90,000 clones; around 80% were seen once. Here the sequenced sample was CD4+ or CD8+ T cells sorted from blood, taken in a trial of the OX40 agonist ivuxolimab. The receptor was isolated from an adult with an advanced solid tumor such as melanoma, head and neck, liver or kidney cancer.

The CDR3 here is CASSLEAGNQPQHF. As DNA, the CDR3 is TGCGCCAGCAGCTTGGAGGCAGGGAATCAGCCCCAGCATTTT. This chain links TRBV5-1 with TRBJ1-5, with D tentatively TRBD1 (5 bases). V was clipped by 0 bases and J by 4 bases, with 8 bases between them. CDR1 and CDR2 (germline): SGHRS, YFSETQ. This CDR3 spans 14 amino acids.